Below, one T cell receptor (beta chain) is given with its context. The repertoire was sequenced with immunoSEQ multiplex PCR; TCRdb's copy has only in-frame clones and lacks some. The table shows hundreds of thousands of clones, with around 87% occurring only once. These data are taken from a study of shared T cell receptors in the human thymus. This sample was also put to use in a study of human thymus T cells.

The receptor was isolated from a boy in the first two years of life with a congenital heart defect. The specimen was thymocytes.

The CDR3 spells CASSLEAGVLPYEQYF. DNA for the CDR3: TGTGCCAGCAGTTTAGAGGCGGGAGTTTTGCCCTACGAGCAGTACTTC. V and J are TRBV28 and TRBJ2-7; TRBD2 aligns across 7 bases. Trimming cost V 2 bases and J 2 bases; bases outside gene matches: 9. This CDR3 spans 16 amino acids. Germline values: CDR1 MDHEN, CDR2 SYDVKM.